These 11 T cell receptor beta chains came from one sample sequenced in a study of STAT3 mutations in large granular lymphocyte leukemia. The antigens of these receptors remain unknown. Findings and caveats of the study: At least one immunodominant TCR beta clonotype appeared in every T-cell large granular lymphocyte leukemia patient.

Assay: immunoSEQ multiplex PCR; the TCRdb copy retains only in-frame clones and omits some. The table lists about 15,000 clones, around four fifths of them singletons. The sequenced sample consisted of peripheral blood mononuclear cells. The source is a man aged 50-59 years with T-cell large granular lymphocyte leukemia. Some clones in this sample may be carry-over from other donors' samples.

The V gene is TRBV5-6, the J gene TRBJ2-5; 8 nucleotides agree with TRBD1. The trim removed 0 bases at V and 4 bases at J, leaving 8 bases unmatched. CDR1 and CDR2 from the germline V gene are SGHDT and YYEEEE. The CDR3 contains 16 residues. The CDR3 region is CASSLEGQVYLETQYF. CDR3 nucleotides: TGTGCCAGCAGCTTGGAGGGACAGGTCTACCTAGAGACCCAGTACTTC.

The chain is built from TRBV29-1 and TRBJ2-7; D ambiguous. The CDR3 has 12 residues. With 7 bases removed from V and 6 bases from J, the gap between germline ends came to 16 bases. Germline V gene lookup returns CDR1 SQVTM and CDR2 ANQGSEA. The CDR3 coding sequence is TGCAGCGCTGGGGTCCCTCTGGGCGAGCAGTACTTC. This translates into CSAGVPLGEQYF.

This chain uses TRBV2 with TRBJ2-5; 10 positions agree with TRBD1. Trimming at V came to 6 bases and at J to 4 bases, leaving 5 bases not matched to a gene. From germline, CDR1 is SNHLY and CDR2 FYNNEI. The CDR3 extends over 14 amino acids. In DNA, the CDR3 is TGTGCCAGCAGAAACCGGGACAGGGGAGAGACCCAGTACTTC. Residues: CASRNRDRGETQYF.

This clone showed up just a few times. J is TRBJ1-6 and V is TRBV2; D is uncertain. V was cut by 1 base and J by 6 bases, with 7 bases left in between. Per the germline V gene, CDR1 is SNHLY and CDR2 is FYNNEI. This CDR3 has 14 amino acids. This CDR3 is CASSEERPNSPLHF. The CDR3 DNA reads TGTGCCAGCAGTGAAGAACGGCCTAATTCACCCCTCCACTTT.

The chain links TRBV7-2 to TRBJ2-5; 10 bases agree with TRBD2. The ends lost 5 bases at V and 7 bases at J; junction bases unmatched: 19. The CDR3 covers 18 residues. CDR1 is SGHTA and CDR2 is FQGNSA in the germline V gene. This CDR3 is CASSPGIAGGAAAGTQYF. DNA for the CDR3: TGTGCCAGCAGCCCCGGAATAGCGGGGGGTGCAGCCGCGGGGACCCAGTACTTC.

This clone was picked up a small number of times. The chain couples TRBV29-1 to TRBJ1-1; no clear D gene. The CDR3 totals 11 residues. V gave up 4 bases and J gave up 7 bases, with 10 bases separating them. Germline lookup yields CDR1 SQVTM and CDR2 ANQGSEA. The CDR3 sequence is CSVVGYVEAFF. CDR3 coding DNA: TGCAGCGTTGTAGGGTACGTTGAAGCTTTCTTT. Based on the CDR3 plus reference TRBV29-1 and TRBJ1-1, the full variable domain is SAVISQKPSRDICQRGTSLTIQCQVDSQVTMMFWYRQQPGQSLTLIATANQGSEATYESGFVIDKFPISRPNLTFSTLTVSNMSPEDSSIYLCSVVGYVEAFFGQGTRLTVV.

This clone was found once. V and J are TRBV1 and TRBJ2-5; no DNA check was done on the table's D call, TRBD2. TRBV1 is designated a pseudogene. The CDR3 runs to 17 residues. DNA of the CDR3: TGCACCAGCAGCCAACCCTGTAGCGGGAGGGGGCAAGAGACCCAGTACTTC. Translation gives CTSSQPCSGRGQETQYF.

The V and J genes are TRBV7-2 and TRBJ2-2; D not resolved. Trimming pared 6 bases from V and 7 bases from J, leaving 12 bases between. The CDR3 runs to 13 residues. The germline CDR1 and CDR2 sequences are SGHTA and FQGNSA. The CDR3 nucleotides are TGTGCCAGCAGTTCCGGGTCCCACGGGGAGCTGTTTTTT. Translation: CASSSGSHGELFF. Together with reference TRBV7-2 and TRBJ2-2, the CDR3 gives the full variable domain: GAGVSQSPSNKVTEKGKDVELRCDPISGHTALYWYRQSLGQGLEFLIYFQGNSAPDKSGLPSDRFSAERTGGSVSTLTIQRTQQEDSAVYLCASSSGSHGELFFGEGSRLTVL.

The CDR3 loop is CASNRDHNEKLFF. The DNA of the CDR3 is TGTGCCAGCAACCGGGACCATAATGAAAAACTGTTTTTT. The genes are TRBV2 and TRBJ1-4, with D tentatively TRBD1 (5 bases). The CDR3 sequence is 13 residues long. The V gene lost 7 bases and the J gene lost 4 bases, with 10 bases spanning the gap. CDR1 is SNHLY and CDR2 is FYNNEI in the germline V gene.

DNA for the CDR3: TGTGCCAGCAGGGAATACGAGCAGTACTTC. Protein: CASREYEQYF. The chain is built from TRBV6-6 and TRBJ2-7; no reliable D call. V was trimmed by 6 bases and J by 4 bases, leaving 4 bases between them. CDR1 MNHNY and CDR2 SVGAGI come from the germline V gene (reference sequence). This CDR3 region has 10 residues.

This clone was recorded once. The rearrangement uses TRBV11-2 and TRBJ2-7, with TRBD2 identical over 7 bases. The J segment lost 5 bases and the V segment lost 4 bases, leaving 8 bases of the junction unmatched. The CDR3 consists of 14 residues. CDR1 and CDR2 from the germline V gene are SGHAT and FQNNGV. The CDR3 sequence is CASSYGLEAHEQYF. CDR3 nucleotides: TGTGCCAGCAGCTACGGACTAGAAGCCCACGAGCAGTACTTC.